This T cell receptor (beta chain) was found in a study of CD8 T cells in ankylosing spondylitis. Findings of the study overall: Several highly homologous variants made up a TCR beta motif that seemed to typify ankylosing spondylitis blood. Disease-linked clones were CD8+ and relatively rare in peripheral blood.

Comment on this clonotype: Its antigen is undetermined.

The V gene's germline CDR1 is SEHNR and CDR2 FQNEAQ (reference sequence). Trimming took off 5 bases at V and 2 bases at J, with 14 bases between the two ends. CDR3 length: 15 amino acids. In TCRdb, the 5' RACE reads were re-called with MiXCR into one record per CDR3 protein. The table records some 220,000 distinct CDR3 sequences, 8.2% of them present only once. Sample: blood, either unsorted or a sorted T cell fraction (not recorded which). The source is a female donor with ankylosing spondylitis or in good health (not recorded which). The chain carries TRBV7-9 and TRBJ2-3; D gene ambiguous. CDR3 nucleotide sequence: TGTGCCAGCAGCGATGGGTTCCCGAACACAGATACGCAGTATTTT. Translated: CASSDGFPNTDTQYF.